Included here is one TCR beta chain sequence, with context. Its antigen remains unknown. It was with a sample-barcoded 5' primer and a J-beta primer mix that a second PCR of roughly 7 to 12 cycles was run. TCRdb called the 5' RACE reads again in MiXCR, with one record for every CDR3 protein. The sample shows 1.5 million to 2 million distinct CDR3 sequences, 35% to 50% of them seen only once. The CDR3 runs 17 residues. Germline values: CDR1 SGHTA, CDR2 FQGTGA. Trimming stripped 1 base from V and 10 bases from J, with 23 bases between. The sample belongs to a study of blood T cells in healthy people across ages. Study findings and constraints: Long-lived and aged donors differed, with more naive CD4+ cells and higher diversity in the long-lived. Getting older went along with TCR beta diversity per million T cells dropping roughly linearly.

The sample taken for sequencing was blood. The V gene is TRBV7-3, the J gene TRBJ2-1, with D possibly matching TRBD2 (7 bases). This receptor was obtained from a human donor in good health. CDR3 bases: TGTGCCAGCAGCTTAAGTCCCGGGGGGCCGTCCGAGGTGGAGCAGTTCTTC. Its translation: CASSLSPGGPSEVEQFF.